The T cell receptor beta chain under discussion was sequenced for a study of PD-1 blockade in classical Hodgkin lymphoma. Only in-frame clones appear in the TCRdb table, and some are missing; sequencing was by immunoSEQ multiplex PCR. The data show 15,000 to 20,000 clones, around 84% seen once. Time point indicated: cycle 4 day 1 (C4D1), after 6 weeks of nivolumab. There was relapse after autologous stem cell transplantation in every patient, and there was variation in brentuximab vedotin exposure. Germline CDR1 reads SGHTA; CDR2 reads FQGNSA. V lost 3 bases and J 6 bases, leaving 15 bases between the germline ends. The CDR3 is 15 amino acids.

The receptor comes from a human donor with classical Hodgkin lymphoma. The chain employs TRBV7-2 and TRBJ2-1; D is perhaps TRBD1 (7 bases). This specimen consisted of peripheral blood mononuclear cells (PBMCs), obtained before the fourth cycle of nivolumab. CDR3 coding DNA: TGTGCCAGCAGCTTCCGACAGGGAGGTAGCAATGAGCAGTTCTTC. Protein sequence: CASSFRQGGSNEQFF.